Listed below are T cell receptor beta chains from one sample, sequenced in a study of glioma-infiltrating T cells. TCRdb called the multiplex PCR reads again in MiXCR, with one record for every CDR3 protein. Seen here are more than 9,000 distinct CDR3 sequences, about 50% observed once, and the top ten hold 20%. Sequencing input: glioma tissue, nonneoplastic brain tissue, or PBMCs (not recorded which). These TCRs come from a human donor with low-grade glioma or glioblastoma, undergoing nonglioma brain surgery, or in good health (not recorded which). The CDR3 runs from the conserved cysteine through the conserved F or W. Each record gives: D gene, J gene, clone size, V gene, CDR3 protein, CDR3 DNA. A D gene is named only where the DNA matches it firmly. Clone size is stated in some rows and not others, as once, few, many or a class when expanded.

D gene: .
J gene: TRBJ1-1
clone size: .
V gene: TRBV29-1
CDR3 protein: CSVDREKTEAFF
CDR3 DNA: TGCAGCGTTGACAGGGAGAAGACTGAAGCTTTCTTT

D gene: .
J gene: TRBJ2-5
clone size: .
V gene: TRBV5-5
CDR3 protein: CARSLVGGPETQYF
CDR3 DNA: TGTGCCCGCAGCTTGGTGGGAGGCCCGGAGACCCAGTACTTC

D gene: .
J gene: TRBJ1-5
clone size: .
V gene: TRBV11-1
CDR3 protein: CDSSLGAYQTKHF
CDR3 DNA: TGTGATAGCAGCTTAGGTGCCTATCAGACCAAGCATTTT

D gene: .
J gene: TRBJ2-2
clone size: .
V gene: TRBV6-6
CDR3 protein: CVSSRPRVTGELFF
CDR3 DNA: TGTGTCAGCAGTAGACCCAGGGTTACAGGGGAGCTGTTTTTT

D gene: .
J gene: TRBJ1-1
clone size: .
V gene: TRBV28
CDR3 protein: CASSYYGVKGSTEAFF
CDR3 DNA: TGTGCCAGCAGTTACTATGGGGTTAAGGGGAGCACTGAAGCTTTCTTT

D gene: .
J gene: TRBJ2-5
clone size: many
V gene: TRBV7-9
CDR3 protein: CASSLSQGKETQYF
CDR3 DNA: TGTGCCAGCAGCTTAAGTCAAGGGAAAGAGACCCAGTACTTC

D gene: .
J gene: TRBJ1-5
clone size: .
V gene: TRBV20-1
CDR3 protein: CSAMGGNQHQHF
CDR3 DNA: TGCAGTGCTATGGGAGGCAATCAGCACCAGCATTTT

D gene: TRBD2
J gene: TRBJ2-1
clone size: many
V gene: TRBV12-3/TRBV12-4
CDR3 protein: CASSLAGDGFNEQFF
CDR3 DNA: TGTGCCAGCAGCTTAGCGGGAGACGGGTTCAATGAGCAGTTCTTC

D gene: .
J gene: TRBJ1-5
clone size: .
V gene: TRBV3-1
CDR3 protein: CASSIGVNNQPQNF
CDR3 DNA: TGTGCCAGCAGCATCGGGGTCAACAATCAGCCCCAGAATTTT

D gene: TRBD2
J gene: TRBJ2-1
clone size: .
V gene: TRBV4-1
CDR3 protein: CASSQDIRLAGGRNEQFF
CDR3 DNA: TGCGCCAGCAGCCAAGATATTAGACTAGCGGGAGGGAGGAATGAGCAGTTCTTC